The sequence of this TCR beta chain was determined in a study of CD8+ T cells in alopecia areata (dated by TCRdb to between 2018 and 2020). Broadly, across the study: The treated patients took part in an open-label pilot trial in which moderate-to-severe alopecia areata was treated with oral tofacitinib at 5 to 10 mg twice daily. Tofacitinib was given for 6 to 18 months, followed by 6 months of follow-up off drug to assess delayed response and recurrence. The SALT score, which quantifies the percentage of affected scalp surface area, was used to measure disease severity in treated patients. In both human patients and the C3H/HeJ mouse model, the study applied high-throughput TCRbeta sequencing to look at T cell clonal expansion in alopecia areata. Human TCRbeta sequencing covered scalp tissue and sorted CD4+ and CD8+ peripheral blood T cells from patchy and totalis/universalis alopecia areata patients and healthy controls. Biopsies were taken from tofacitinib-treated patients at baseline and again at 4 and 24 weeks into treatment, and several of those patients also had a later scalp biopsy. Clonality in the scalp was compared among normal scalp (n=4), patchy alopecia areata scalp (n=8), and alopecia totalis/universalis scalp (n=8). RNA was extracted with the PAXgene miRNA kit for fixed scalp, the miRNeasy kit for PBMCs, and the RNeasy kit for mouse skin. TCRbeta CDR3 regions were amplified by immunoSEQ multiplex PCR using 35 Vbeta forward and 13 Jbeta reverse primers. Points the paper makes about the study in general: Because the treated cohort was small and had just a single nonresponder, larger studies are needed to establish links between baseline CD8+ expansion and response. Shared TCR sequences between patients were less evident than in mice, which may be partly attributable to HLA diversity in the patient population. With tofacitinib, both scalp clonality and the number of expanded CD8+ clones among the top 100 scalp clones went down significantly. Compared with normal scalp, lesional scalp had higher clonality and more expanded CD8+ clones, particularly in alopecia totalis/universalis, a pattern that suggests antigenic drive. Unlike mouse skin, where gammadelta T cells dominate, normal human skin contains resident alphabeta T cells that get sequenced too, which complicates analysis of the scalp TCR repertoire. During tofacitinib treatment, many expanded lesional clones remained in scalp and blood, and this persistence may partly explain relapse after treatment is stopped.

The library relied on the immunoSEQ multiplex PCR assay. RNA was extracted from all samples and reverse transcribed into cDNA, which served as template for TCR sequencing. First-strand cDNA was synthesized with SuperScript III using a 2:1 mix of oligo-dT and random hexamers. Amplification bias was assessed with a synthetic immune receptor repertoire, and residual bias was removed computationally. From the authors' description of their analysis: Raw reads were preprocessed to remove errors, and CDR3 was defined by IMGT conventions from the conserved cysteine to phenylalanine. Clonality was computed as 1 minus the Shannon entropy, with the entropy normalized by log2 of the number of productive unique TCRs. Scalp TCRbeta sequences were cross-referenced with sorted blood CD4 and CD8 repertoires so that the CD4 or CD8 identity of scalp clones could be inferred. Drawn from immuneACCESS, this table holds only the in-frame rearrangements with V and J called that TCRdb kept. Clones are partly lost; checked studies trace under half to an unresolved V gene and leave the rest unexplained. The DNA gave D and trimming, while V, J and clone size come from that table. The sample table lists about 190,000 clones, around 58% of them with a count of one. Approximately 12% of the sample lies in the top ten.

The intended sense of this specimen's time point label: roughly 24 weeks on oral tofacitinib. The treatment or condition label here, explained by the study, means: oral pan-JAK inhibitor, 5-10 mg twice daily. Peripheral blood and lesional scalp punch biopsies were obtained from patients with alopecia areata. PBMCs were isolated by density centrifugation and stained for CD3, CD4 and CD8, after which CD4+ and CD8+ T cells were sorted on a FACSAria. A word on this clone: The antigen it recognizes is unknown. Within one base of it there is no much larger clone, and no base qualities were kept.

Per the germline V gene, SNHLY is the CDR1 and FYNNEI is the CDR2. Including the terminal cysteine and phenylalanine, the CDR3 comprises 16 residues. This entry keeps only the CDR3 DNA: 48 bases, framed from base 1. Relative to germline, V is 3 bases shorter and J is 1 base shorter, with 10 bases between their ends. This TCR was sampled from a human donor with alopecia areata. The sequenced sample was CD8+ T cells sorted from blood, obtained at week 24, from a patient treated with tofacitinib. The rearrangement joined TRBV2 to TRBJ2-6; TRBD2 is a possible D gene, resting on 5 matching bases. The DNA reads TGTGCCAGCAGTGACGGAAGGGAGTCTGGGGCCAACGTCCTGACTTTC. It specifies CASSDGRESGANVLTF.